These T cell receptor beta chains were read from a single sample in a study of cytomegalovirus exposure and HLA in healthy donors. Generated by immunoSEQ multiplex PCR, the TCRdb table keeps only in-frame clones and is missing some. Of around 170,000 clones in the sample, 70% to 85% were seen once. The sequenced material came from PBMCs. These receptors originate from a male donor in good health and CMV-seronegative. The CDR3 runs from the conserved cysteine through the conserved F or W. D genes are given only for firm matches. Only some rows state a clone size, as once, few, many or a class for expanded clones.

clone size,D gene,V gene,J gene,CDR3 protein,CDR3 DNA
NA,NA,TRBV9,TRBJ1-5,CASSVDPGNQPQHF,TGTGCCAGCAGCGTAGATCCAGGCAATCAGCCCCAGCATTTT
few,NA,TRBV4-3,TRBJ2-1,CASSQDRAGGNEQFF,TGCGCCAGCAGCCAAGATCGGGCAGGGGGGAATGAGCAGTTCTTC
NA,TRBD1,TRBV10-3,TRBJ2-3,CAISPGQGSSDTQYF,TGTGCCATCAGCCCGGGACAGGGCTCGTCAGATACGCAGTATTTT
NA,TRBD2,TRBV6-1,TRBJ2-1,CASSGTSGRVGYNYNEQFF,TGTGCCAGCAGTGGGACTAGCGGGAGGGTAGGTTACAACTACAATGAGCAGTTCTTC
NA,TRBD1,TRBV19,TRBJ1-5,CASSMPPGQGANRNNQPQHF,TGTGCCAGTAGTATGCCGCCGGGACAGGGGGCGAATAGGAACAATCAGCCCCAGCATTTT
few,TRBD1,TRBV6-1,TRBJ2-1,CASSARTGASYNEQFF,TGTGCCAGCAGTGCCCGGACAGGAGCCTCCTACAATGAGCAGTTCTTC
NA,TRBD1,TRBV5-1,TRBJ1-4,CASSAADRHEKLFF,TGCGCCAGCAGCGCCGCGGACAGGCATGAAAAACTGTTTTTT
few,TRBD1,TRBV2,TRBJ2-5,CASRGRGRETQYF,TGTGCCAGCAGGGGCAGGGGGCGTGAGACCCAGTACTTC
NA,NA,TRBV19,TRBJ1-1,CASSLDRDGTEAFF,TGTGCCAGTAGTTTGGACCGGGATGGGACTGAAGCTTTCTTT
NA,NA,TRBV6-5,TRBJ2-1,CAWYCSGYNEQFF,TGTGCCTGGTATTGTAGCGGATACAATGAGCAGTTCTTC
once,NA,TRBV9,TRBJ2-5,CASSPRYSGQETQYF,TGTGCCAGCAGCCCCCGTTATAGCGGACAAGAGACCCAGTACTTC
NA,TRBD1,TRBV28,TRBJ1-1,CASSDSGGLGTEAFF,TGTGCCAGCAGTGACTCAGGGGGCTTGGGCACTGAAGCTTTCTTT
NA,NA,TRBV27,TRBJ2-7,CASSYRTSLPYEQYF,TGTGCCAGCAGTTACCGCACTAGCTTACCCTACGAGCAGTACTTC
NA,NA,TRBV9,TRBJ1-5,CASSKGQDQPQHF,TGTGCCAGCAGCAAGGGGCAGGATCAGCCCCAGCATTTT
NA,NA,TRBV29-1,TRBJ2-1,CSVVTSLVGEQFF,TGCAGCGTTGTCACTAGCTTGGTTGGTGAACAGTTCTTC
NA,TRBD2,TRBV25-1,TRBJ2-1,CASSEYKLAGGRVQFF,TGTGCCAGCAGTGAATATAAACTAGCGGGAGGGAGGGTGCAGTTCTTC
NA,TRBD1,TRBV7-2,TRBJ2-7,CASSLGTGAYEQYF,TGTGCCAGCAGCTTAGGGACAGGGGCCTACGAGCAGTACTTC
few,TRBD1,TRBV29-1,TRBJ2-7,CSVLPGQGYEQYF,TGCAGCGTGCTACCGGGACAGGGGTACGAGCAGTACTTC
NA,NA,TRBV6-5,TRBJ2-7,CASSYSIMDNYEQYF,TGTGCCAGCAGTTACTCGATAATGGACAACTACGAGCAGTACTTC
NA,NA,TRBV15,TRBJ2-2,CATVEDTATGELFF,TGTGCCACCGTTGAGGACACCGCGACCGGGGAGCTGTTTTTT
NA,TRBD1,TRBV27,TRBJ1-2,CASSLGYRGPDGYTF,TGTGCCAGCAGTTTAGGGTACAGGGGGCCCGACGGCTACACCTTC
NA,TRBD2,TRBV27,TRBJ2-7,CASSLSSSGTLGQYF,TGTGCCAGCAGTTTATCGTCTAGCGGAACATTGGGGCAGTACTTC
once,TRBD2,TRBV5-4,TRBJ2-1,CASSLAGGISYNEQFF,TGTGCCAGCAGCTTGGCCGGGGGGATCTCCTACAATGAGCAGTTCTTC
NA,NA,TRBV12-5,TRBJ2-3,CASGARDWNTDTQYF,TGTGCTAGTGGTGCCCGGGACTGGAACACAGATACGCAGTATTTT
few,TRBD1,TRBV29-1,TRBJ1-2,CSVEPGQGNGYTF,TGCAGCGTTGAACCCGGACAGGGGAATGGCTACACCTTC
NA,NA,TRBV2,TRBJ2-7,CASGAGRSGEQYF,TGTGCCAGCGGGGCAGGGCGGTCCGGCGAGCAGTACTTC
NA,TRBD1,TRBV28,TRBJ2-5,CASSFVGTGQETQYF,TGTGCCAGCAGTTTTGTCGGGACAGGGCAGGAGACCCAGTACTTC
few,NA,TRBV10-3,TRBJ1-1,CAISREGNTEAFF,TGTGCCATCAGCAGGGAAGGGAACACTGAAGCTTTCTTT
few,NA,TRBV7-2,TRBJ1-1,CASSSRENTEAFF,TGTGCCAGCAGCTCACGGGAGAACACTGAAGCTTTCTTT
NA,NA,TRBV4-1,TRBJ2-7,CASSQVGVSYEQYF,TGCGCCAGCAGCCAAGTAGGGGTGTCGTACGAGCAGTACTTC
once,TRBD2,TRBV7-6,TRBJ2-1,CASSLGTSGLNEQFF,TGTGCCAGCAGCTTAGGGACTAGCGGTCTGAATGAGCAGTTCTTC
few,NA,TRBV2,TRBJ1-5,CASSVGETNQPQHF,TGTGCCAGCAGTGTTGGGGAGACCAATCAGCCCCAGCATTTT
NA,NA,TRBV21-1,TRBJ2-7,CASSRHRYEQYF,TGTGCCAGCAGCAGACACCGCTACGAGCAGTACTTC
NA,NA,TRBV5-8,TRBJ2-2,CASSLDGERNTGELFF,TGTGCCAGCAGCTTGGACGGGGAGCGGAACACCGGGGAGCTGTTTTTT
NA,TRBD1,TRBV5-8,TRBJ1-4,CASSIGQGGSNEKLFF,TGTGCCAGCAGCATCGGACAGGGGGGCTCTAATGAAAAACTGTTTTTT
NA,NA,TRBV4-1,TRBJ1-6,CASSQVVGSPLHF,TGCGCCAGCAGCCAAGTCGTCGGTTCACCCCTCCACTTT
NA,NA,TRBV5-1,TRBJ2-3,CASSSGEQGDTQYF,TGCGCCAGCAGCTCGGGCGAACAGGGAGATACGCAGTATTTT
NA,NA,TRBV27,TRBJ1-2,CASSPRDTDYGYTF,TGTGCCAGCAGTCCAAGGGACACCGACTATGGCTACACCTTC
NA,NA,TRBV13,TRBJ2-6,CASSLGGQTYSGANVLTF,TGTGCCAGCAGCTTAGGCGGACAGACCTACTCTGGGGCCAACGTCCTGACTTTC
NA,TRBD2,TRBV5-1,TRBJ2-2,CASSGRRTSGTETGELFF,TGCGCCAGCAGCGGCCGGAGGACTAGCGGGACGGAGACCGGGGAGCTGTTTTTT
few,NA,TRBV7-9,TRBJ2-3,CASSFVGTDTQYF,TGTGCCAGCAGCTTCGTTGGCACAGATACGCAGTATTTT
NA,NA,TRBV30,TRBJ1-5,CAWSAGKVSNQPQHF,TGTGCCTGGAGCGCGGGTAAGGTCAGCAATCAGCCCCAGCATTTT
NA,TRBD2,TRBV7-9,TRBJ2-7,CASSLGGSGDEQYF,TGTGCCAGCAGCTTAGGCGGGAGTGGGGACGAGCAGTACTTC
NA,NA,TRBV19,TRBJ1-4,CASTTVGGADEKLFF,TGTGCCAGTACCACCGTAGGCGGGGCCGATGAAAAACTGTTTTTT
NA,TRBD1,TRBV5-4,TRBJ1-1,CASSEDRALWGEAFF,TGTGCCAGCAGCGAGGACAGGGCCCTCTGGGGTGAAGCTTTCTTT
NA,TRBD2,TRBV9,TRBJ2-3,CASSAGLAGARDTQYF,TGTGCCAGCAGCGCGGGACTAGCGGGGGCCAGGGATACGCAGTATTTT
once,NA,TRBV6-5,TRBJ2-3,CASSLGGSTDTQYF,TGTGCCAGCAGTCTGGGCGGGAGCACAGATACGCAGTATTTT
NA,NA,TRBV9,TRBJ1-2,CASSPRQDGYTF,TGTGCCAGCAGCCCCCGACAGGATGGCTACACCTTC
NA,NA,TRBV19,TRBJ1-1,CASSKDRDYRGTEAFF,TGTGCCAGTAGCAAGGACAGAGATTATAGGGGCACTGAAGCTTTCTTT
NA,NA,TRBV6-5,TRBJ2-7,CASSQTSLSHEQYF,TGTGCCAGCAGTCAGACTAGTTTGTCCCACGAGCAGTACTTC
NA,TRBD2,TRBV5-1,TRBJ2-1,CASGASGRMNEQFF,TGCGCCAGCGGGGCTAGCGGGAGGATGAATGAGCAGTTCTTC
NA,NA,TRBV15,TRBJ1-5,CATSRPPQGSQPQHF,TGTGCCACCAGCAGACCACCCCAAGGGAGTCAGCCCCAGCATTTT
NA,NA,TRBV2,TRBJ1-2,CASTLEKQANYGYTF,TGTGCCAGCACCCTTGAGAAGCAGGCTAACTATGGCTACACCTTC
NA,TRBD2,TRBV4-1,TRBJ2-1,CASSLGLVGYNEQFF,TGCGCCAGCAGCCTGGGACTAGTGGGATACAATGAGCAGTTCTTC
NA,NA,TRBV19,TRBJ1-5,CASGWRGRPNQPQHF,TGTGCCAGCGGATGGCGGGGGCGCCCGAATCAGCCCCAGCATTTT
NA,TRBD1,TRBV7-2,TRBJ1-6,CASSPPGQGNSPLHF,TGTGCCAGCAGCCCGCCGGGACAGGGGAATTCACCCCTCCACTTT
medium-sized,TRBD1,TRBV15,TRBJ2-7,CATSGDSYYEQYF,TGTGCCACCAGCGGGGACAGTTACTACGAGCAGTACTTC